This TCR beta chain appears in the sequencing data of a study of response to subunit inactivated influenza vaccine. V lost 5 bases and J lost 6; bases outside the gene matches: 15. The CDR3 spans 18 residues. Germline V CDR1 and CDR2: SGHVS, FNYEAQ. TCRdb re-derived calls from the RT-PCR reads in MiXCR, one entry per CDR3 protein. Seen here are 300,000 to 350,000 distinct CDR3 sequences, 20% to 25% observed once, and the top ten hold 10% to 13%. The TCR was taken from a man between 50 and 69 years old who received an inactivated influenza vaccine. V and J are TRBV7-6 and TRBJ2-4; 11 bases line up with TRBD2. The source was PBMCs from blood, collected 21 months after vaccination. CDR3: CASSPTPSGGQGRNIQYF. The CDR3, as DNA: TGTGCCAGCAGCCCAACTCCTAGCGGGGGGCAGGGGCGAAACATTCAGTACTTC.